A single count supports the clone carrying this T cell receptor (beta chain). Its matching antigen is unknown. This sample is drawn from a study of cytomegalovirus exposure and HLA in healthy donors. Study details: Counted in an early data release were tens of millions of unique TCRs from HLA-typed donors.

PCR used 60 Vbeta primers and 13 Jbeta primers. Assay used: immunoSEQ multiplex PCR; TCRdb lists only in-frame clones, some missing. This sample has roughly 190,000 clones; roughly 82% occur once, and the top ten carry around 2.8%. Study-level points and caveats: Analysis was performed later, and it showed HLA-associated TCR beta chains to be more clonally expanded than equally common others. In terms of immune exposure information, only CMV serostatus was available.

The junction had 11 bases not matched to a gene; V was cut back by 7 bases and J by 4 bases. The CDR3 covers 15 residues. Germline loops: CDR1 SGHDT, CDR2 YYEEEE. This receptor was taken from a woman aged 50 to 60 in good health and CMV-seropositive. Material for sequencing was PBMCs. The chain employs TRBV5-6 and TRBJ2-1, with 7 bases aligning to TRBD1. CDR3 sequence (DNA): TGTGCCAGCTATCCCCGGGACAGACTTTACAATGAGCAGTTCTTC. Protein sequence: CASYPRDRLYNEQFF.